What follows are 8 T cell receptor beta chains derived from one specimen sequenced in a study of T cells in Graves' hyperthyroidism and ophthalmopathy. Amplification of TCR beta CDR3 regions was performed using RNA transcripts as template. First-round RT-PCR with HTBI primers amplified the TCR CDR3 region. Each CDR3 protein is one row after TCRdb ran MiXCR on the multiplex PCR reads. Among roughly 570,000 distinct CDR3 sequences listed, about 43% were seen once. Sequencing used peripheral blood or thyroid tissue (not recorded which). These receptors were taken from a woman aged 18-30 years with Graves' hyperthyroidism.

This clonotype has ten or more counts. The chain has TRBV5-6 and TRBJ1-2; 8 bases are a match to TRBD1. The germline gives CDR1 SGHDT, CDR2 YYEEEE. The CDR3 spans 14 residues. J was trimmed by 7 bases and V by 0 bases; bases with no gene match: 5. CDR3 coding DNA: TGTGCCAGCAGCTTGGACGGACAGGGTGCTGGCTACACCTTC. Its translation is CASSLDGQGAGYTF.

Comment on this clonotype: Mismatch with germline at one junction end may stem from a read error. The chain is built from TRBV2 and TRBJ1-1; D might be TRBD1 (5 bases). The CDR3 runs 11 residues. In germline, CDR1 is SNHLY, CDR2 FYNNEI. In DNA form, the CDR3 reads TGTGCAAGCGCCTGGGGCACTAAAGCTTTCTTT. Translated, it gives CASAWGTKAFF.

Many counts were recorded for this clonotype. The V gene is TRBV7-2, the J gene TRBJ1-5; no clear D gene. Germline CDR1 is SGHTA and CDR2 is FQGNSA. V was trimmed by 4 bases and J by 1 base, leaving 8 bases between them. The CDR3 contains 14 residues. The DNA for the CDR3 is TGTGCCAGCAGCTCGTTCTTGAGCAATCAGCCCCAGCATTTT. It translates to CASSSFLSNQPQHF.

CDR3 DNA: TGTGCCACCGGGACTAGCGGGAGCCATGAGCAGTTCTTC. The encoded protein is CATGTSGSHEQFF. The chain links TRBV10-3 to TRBJ2-5; 14 bases are a match to TRBD2. Matching the DNA end better, TRBJ2-1 makes the J call doubtful. Germline V CDR1 and CDR2: ENHRY, SYGVKD. This CDR3 is built from 13 residues.

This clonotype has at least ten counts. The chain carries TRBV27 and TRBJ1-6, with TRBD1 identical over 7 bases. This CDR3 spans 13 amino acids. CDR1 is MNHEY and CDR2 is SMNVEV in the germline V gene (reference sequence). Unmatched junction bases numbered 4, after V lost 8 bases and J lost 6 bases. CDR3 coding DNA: TGTGCCAGCGGGGACAGAGCTAATTCACCCCTCCACTTT. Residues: CASGDRANSPLHF.

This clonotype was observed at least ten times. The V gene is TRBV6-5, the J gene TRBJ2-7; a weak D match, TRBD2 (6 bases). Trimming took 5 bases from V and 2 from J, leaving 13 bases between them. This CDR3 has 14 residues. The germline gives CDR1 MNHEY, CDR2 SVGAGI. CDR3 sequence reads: CASSNSGFTYEQYF. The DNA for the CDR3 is TGTGCCAGCAGTAATAGCGGTTTTACCTACGAGCAGTACTTC.

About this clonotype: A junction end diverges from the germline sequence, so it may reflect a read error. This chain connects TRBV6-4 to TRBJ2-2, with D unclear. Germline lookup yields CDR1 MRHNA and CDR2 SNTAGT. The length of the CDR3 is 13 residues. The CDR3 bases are TGTGCCACCAGTGATTGGGACACCGGGGAGCTGTTTTTT. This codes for CATSDWDTGELFF.

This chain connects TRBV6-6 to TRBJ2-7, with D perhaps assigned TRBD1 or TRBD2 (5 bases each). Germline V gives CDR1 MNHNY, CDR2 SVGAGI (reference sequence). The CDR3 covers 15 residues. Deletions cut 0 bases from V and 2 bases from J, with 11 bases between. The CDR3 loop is CASSYSSRGTYEQYF. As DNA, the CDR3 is TGTGCCAGCAGTTACTCCAGCCGGGGCACCTACGAGCAGTACTTC.